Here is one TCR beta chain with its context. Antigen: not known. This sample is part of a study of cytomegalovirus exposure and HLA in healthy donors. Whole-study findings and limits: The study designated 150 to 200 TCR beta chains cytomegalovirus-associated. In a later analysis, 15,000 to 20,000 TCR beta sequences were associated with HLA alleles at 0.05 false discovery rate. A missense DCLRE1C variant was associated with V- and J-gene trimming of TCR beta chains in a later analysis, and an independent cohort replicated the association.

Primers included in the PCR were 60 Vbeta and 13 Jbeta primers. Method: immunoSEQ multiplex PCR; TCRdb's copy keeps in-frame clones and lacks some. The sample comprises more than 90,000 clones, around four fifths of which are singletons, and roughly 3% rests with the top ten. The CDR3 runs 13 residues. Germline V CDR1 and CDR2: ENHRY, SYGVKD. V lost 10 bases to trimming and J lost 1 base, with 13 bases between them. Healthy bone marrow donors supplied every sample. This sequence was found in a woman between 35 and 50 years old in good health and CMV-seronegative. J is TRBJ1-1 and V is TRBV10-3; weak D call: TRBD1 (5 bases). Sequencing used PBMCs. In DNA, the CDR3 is TGTGCCACCGGTTGGGGGGGGAACACTGAAGCTTTCTTT. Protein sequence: CATGWGGNTEAFF.